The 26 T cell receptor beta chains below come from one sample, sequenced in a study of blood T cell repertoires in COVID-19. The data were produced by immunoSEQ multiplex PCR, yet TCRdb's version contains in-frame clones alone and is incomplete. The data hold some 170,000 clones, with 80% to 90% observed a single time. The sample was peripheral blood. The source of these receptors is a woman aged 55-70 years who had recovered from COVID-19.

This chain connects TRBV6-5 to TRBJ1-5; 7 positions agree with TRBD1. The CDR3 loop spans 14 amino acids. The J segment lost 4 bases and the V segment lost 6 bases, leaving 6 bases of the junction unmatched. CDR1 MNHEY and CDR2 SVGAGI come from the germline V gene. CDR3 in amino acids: CASSPGQANQPQHF. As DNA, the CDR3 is TGTGCCAGCAGCCCCGGACAGGCGAATCAGCCCCAGCATTTT.

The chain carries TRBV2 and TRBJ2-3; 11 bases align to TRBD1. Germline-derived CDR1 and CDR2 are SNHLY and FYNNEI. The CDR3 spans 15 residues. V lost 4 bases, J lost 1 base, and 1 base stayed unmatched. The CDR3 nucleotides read TGTGCCAGCAGTGGGGACAGGGGGGGCACAGATACGCAGTATTTT. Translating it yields CASSGDRGGTDTQYF.

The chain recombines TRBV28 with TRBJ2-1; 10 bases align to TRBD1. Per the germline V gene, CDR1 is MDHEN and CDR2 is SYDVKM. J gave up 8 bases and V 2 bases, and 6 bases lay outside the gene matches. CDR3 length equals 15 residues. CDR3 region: CASSLPGQGDHEQFF. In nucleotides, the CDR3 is TGTGCCAGCAGTTTACCTGGACAGGGGGACCATGAGCAGTTCTTC. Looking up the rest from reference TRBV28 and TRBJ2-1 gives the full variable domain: DVKVTQSSRYLVKRTGEKVFLECVQDMDHENMFWYRQDPGLGLRLIYFSYDVKMKEKGDIPEGYSVSREKKERFSLILESASTNQTSMYLCASSLPGQGDHEQFFGPGTRLTVL.

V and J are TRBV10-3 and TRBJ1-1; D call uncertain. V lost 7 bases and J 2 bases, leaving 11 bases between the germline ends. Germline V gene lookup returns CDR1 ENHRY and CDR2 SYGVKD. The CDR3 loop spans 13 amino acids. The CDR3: CAIKAPGNTEAFF. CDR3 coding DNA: TGTGCCATCAAGGCTCCAGGCAACACTGAAGCTTTCTTT.

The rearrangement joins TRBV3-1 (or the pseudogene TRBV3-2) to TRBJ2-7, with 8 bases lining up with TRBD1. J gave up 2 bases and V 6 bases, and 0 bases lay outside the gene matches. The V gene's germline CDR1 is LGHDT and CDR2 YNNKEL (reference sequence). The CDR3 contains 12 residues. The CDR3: CASRDRAYEQYF. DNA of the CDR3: TGTGCCAGCAGGGACAGGGCCTACGAGCAGTACTTC.

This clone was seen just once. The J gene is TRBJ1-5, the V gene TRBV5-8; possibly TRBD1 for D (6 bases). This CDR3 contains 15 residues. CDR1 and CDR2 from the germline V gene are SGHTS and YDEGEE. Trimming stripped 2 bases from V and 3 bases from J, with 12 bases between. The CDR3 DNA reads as TGTGCCAGCAGCTTTACTCGGGGACACAATCAGCCCCAGCATTTT. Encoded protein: CASSFTRGHNQPQHF. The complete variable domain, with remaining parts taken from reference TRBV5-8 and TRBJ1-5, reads EAGVTQSPTHLIKTRGQQATLRCSPISGHTSVYWYQQALGLGLQFLLWYDEGEERNRGNFPPRFSGRQFPNYSSELNVNALELEDSALYLCASSFTRGHNQPQHFGDGTRLSIL.

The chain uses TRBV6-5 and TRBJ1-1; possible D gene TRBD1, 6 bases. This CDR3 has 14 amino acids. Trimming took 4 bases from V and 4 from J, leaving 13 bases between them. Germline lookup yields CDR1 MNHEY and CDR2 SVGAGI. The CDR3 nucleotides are TGTGCCAGCAGTTCGGGACATGGCAGCACTGAAGCTTTCTTT. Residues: CASSSGHGSTEAFF.

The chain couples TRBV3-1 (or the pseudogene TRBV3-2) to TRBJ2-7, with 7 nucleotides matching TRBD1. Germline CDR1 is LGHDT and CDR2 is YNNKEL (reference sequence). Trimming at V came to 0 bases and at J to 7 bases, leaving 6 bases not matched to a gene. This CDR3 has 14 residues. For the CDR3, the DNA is TGTGCCAGCAGCCAAGACTGGGGGACAGCGGAGCAGTACTTC. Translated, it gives CASSQDWGTAEQYF.

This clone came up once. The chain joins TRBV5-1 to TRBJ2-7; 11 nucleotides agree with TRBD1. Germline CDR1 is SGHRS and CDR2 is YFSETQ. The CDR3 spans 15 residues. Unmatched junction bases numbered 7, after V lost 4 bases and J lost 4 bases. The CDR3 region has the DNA TGCGCCAGCAGCCGGACAGGGGGCGCCGATTACGAGCAGTACTTC. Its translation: CASSRTGGADYEQYF.

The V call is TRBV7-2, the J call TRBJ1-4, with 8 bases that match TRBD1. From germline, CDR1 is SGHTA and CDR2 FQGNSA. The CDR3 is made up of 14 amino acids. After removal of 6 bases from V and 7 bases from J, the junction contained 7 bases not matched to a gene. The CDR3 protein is CASSPGGAIEKLFF. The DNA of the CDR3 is TGTGCCAGCAGTCCAGGGGGCGCGATTGAAAAACTGTTTTTT.

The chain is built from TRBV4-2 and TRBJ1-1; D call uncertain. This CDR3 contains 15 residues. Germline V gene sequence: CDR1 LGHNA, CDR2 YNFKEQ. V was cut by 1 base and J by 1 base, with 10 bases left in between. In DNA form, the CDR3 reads TGTGCCAGCAGCCAAGCGGCCGGGGAGAACACTGAAGCTTTCTTT. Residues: CASSQAAGENTEAFF.

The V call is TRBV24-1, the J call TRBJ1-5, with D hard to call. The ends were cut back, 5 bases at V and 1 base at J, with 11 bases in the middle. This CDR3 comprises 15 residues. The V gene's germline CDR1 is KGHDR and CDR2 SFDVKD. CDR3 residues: CATSATGRSNQPQHF. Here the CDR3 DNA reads TGTGCCACCAGTGCGACCGGGAGAAGCAATCAGCCCCAGCATTTT.

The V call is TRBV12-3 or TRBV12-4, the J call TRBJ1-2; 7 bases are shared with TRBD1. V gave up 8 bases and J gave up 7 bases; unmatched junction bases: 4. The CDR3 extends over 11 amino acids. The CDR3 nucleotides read TGTGCCAGCTCTAACAGGGGTGGCTACACCTTC. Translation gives CASSNRGGYTF.

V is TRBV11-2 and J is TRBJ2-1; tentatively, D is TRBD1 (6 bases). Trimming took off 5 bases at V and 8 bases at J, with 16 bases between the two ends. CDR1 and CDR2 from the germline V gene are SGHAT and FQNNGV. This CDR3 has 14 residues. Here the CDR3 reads CASSRGQPGDEQFF. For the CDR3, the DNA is TGTGCCAGCAGCCGCGGACAGCCTGGGGATGAGCAGTTCTTC.

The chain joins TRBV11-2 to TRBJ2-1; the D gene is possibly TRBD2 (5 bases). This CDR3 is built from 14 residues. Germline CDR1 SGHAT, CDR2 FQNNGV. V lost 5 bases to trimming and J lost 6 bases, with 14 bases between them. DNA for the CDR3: TGTGCCAGCAGCAATGGCCTAGCAGGCAATGAGCAGTTCTTC. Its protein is CASSNGLAGNEQFF.

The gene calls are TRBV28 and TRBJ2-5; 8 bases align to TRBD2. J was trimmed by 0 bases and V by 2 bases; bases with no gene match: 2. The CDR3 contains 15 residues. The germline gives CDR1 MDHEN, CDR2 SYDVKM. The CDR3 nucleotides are TGTGCCAGCAGTTTAAAACTAGCGGACCAAGAGACCCAGTACTTC. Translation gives CASSLKLADQETQYF.

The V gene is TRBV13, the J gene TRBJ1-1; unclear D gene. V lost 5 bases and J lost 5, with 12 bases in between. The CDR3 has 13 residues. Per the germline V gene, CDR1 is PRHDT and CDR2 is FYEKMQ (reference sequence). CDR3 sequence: CASSPWGGTEAFF. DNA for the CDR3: TGTGCCAGCAGCCCCTGGGGAGGGACTGAAGCTTTCTTT.

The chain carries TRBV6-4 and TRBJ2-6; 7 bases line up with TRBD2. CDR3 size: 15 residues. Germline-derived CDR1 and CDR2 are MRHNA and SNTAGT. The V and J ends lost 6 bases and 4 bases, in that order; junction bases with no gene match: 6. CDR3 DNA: TGTGCCAGCAGCCCACTAGCGTACGGGGCCAACGTCCTGACTTTC. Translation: CASSPLAYGANVLTF.

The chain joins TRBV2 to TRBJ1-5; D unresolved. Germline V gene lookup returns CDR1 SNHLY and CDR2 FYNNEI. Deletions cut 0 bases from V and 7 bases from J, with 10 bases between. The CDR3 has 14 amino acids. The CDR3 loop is CASSEALEEQPQHF. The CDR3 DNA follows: TGTGCCAGCAGTGAAGCGTTGGAGGAACAGCCCCAGCATTTT.

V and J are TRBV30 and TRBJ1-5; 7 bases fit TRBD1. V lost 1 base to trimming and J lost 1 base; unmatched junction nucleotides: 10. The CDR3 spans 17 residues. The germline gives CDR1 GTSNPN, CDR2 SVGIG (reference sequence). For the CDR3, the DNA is TGTGCCTGGAGTGGCCGACAGGGATCAGCGAGCAATCAGCCCCAGCATTTT. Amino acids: CAWSGRQGSASNQPQHF.

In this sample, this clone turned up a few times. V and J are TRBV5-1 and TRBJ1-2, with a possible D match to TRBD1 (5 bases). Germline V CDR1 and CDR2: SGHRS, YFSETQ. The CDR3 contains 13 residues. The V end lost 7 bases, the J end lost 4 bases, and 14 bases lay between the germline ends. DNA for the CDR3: TGCGCCAGCGACAGTCCGCACGGCTATGGCTACACCTTC. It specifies CASDSPHGYGYTF. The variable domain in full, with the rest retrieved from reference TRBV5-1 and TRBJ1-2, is KAGVTQTPRYLIKTRGQQVTLSCSPISGHRSVSWYQQTPGQGLQFLFEYFSETQRNKGNFPGRFSGRQFSNSRSEMNVSTLELGDSALYLCASDSPHGYGYTFGSGTRLTVV.

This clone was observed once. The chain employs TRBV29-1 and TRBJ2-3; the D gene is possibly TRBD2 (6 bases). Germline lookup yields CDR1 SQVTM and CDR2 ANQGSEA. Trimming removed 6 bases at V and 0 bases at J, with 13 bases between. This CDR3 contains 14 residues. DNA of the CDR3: TGCAGCGTCACCCGGGGGTCTAGCACAGATACGCAGTATTTT. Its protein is CSVTRGSSTDTQYF.

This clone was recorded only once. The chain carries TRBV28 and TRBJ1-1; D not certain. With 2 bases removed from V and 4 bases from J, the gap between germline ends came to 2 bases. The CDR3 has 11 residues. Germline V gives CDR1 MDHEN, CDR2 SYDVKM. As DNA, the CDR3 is TGTGCCAGCAGTTTACGCACTGAAGCTTTCTTT. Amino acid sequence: CASSLRTEAFF. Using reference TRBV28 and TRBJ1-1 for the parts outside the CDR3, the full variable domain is DVKVTQSSRYLVKRTGEKVFLECVQDMDHENMFWYRQDPGLGLRLIYFSYDVKMKEKGDIPEGYSVSREKKERFSLILESASTNQTSMYLCASSLRTEAFFGQGTRLTVV.

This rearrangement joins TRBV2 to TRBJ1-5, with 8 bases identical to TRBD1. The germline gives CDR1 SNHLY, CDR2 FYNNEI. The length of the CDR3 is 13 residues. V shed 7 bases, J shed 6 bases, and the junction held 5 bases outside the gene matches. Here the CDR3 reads CASKVQGAQPQHF. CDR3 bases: TGTGCCAGCAAGGTCCAGGGGGCTCAGCCCCAGCATTTT.

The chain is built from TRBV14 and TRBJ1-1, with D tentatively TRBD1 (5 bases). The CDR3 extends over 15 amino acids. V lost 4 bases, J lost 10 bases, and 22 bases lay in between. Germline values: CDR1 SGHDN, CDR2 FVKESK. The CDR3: CASSLAGSGPGGAFF. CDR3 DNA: TGTGCCAGCAGCCTCGCCGGGTCGGGGCCGGGGGGAGCTTTCTTT.

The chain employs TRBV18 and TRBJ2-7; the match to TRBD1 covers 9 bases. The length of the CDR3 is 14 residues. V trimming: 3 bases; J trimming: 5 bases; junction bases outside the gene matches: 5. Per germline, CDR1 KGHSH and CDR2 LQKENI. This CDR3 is CASSPGTGPNEQYF. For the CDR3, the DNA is TGTGCCAGCTCACCCGGGACAGGGCCTAACGAGCAGTACTTC.